This T cell receptor beta chain emerged from a study of cytomegalovirus exposure and HLA in healthy donors. Study-wide points: There were under 200 TCR beta chains listed as cytomegalovirus-associated.

This table comes from immunoSEQ multiplex PCR, and its TCRdb copy is limited to in-frame clones, with some not included. The data hold 150,000 to 250,000 clones, with about 81% observed a single time. A word on this clone: Its antigen is as yet unknown.

Material for sequencing was PBMCs. The receptor was isolated from a woman aged 25 to 39 in good health and CMV-seronegative.

This chain's CDR3 is CASSLSFETDNSPLHF. CDR3 nucleotides: TGTGCCAGCAGTTTATCCTTCGAGACAGATAATTCACCCCTCCACTTT. This chain links TRBV27 with TRBJ1-6; TRBD1 might be the D (5 bases). The CDR3 runs to 16 residues. Trimming took 0 bases from V and 5 from J, leaving 11 bases between them. Per germline, CDR1 MNHEY and CDR2 SMNVEV (reference sequence).